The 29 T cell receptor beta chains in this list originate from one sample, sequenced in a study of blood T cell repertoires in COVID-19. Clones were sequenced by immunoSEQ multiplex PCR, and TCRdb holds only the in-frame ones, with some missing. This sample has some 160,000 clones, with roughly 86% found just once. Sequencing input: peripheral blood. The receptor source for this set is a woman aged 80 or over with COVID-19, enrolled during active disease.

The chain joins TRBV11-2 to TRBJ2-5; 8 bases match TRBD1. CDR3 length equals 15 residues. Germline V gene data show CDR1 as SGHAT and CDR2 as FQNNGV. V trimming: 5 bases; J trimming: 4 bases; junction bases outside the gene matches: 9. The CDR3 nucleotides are TGTGCCAGCAGCCTCGGACAGGGTTTACGAGAGACCCAGTACTTC. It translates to CASSLGQGLRETQYF.

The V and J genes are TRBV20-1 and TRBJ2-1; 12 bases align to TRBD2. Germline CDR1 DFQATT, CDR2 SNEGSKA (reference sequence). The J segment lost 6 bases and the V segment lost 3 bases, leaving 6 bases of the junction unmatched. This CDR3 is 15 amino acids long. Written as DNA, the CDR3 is TGCAGTGCTAGTACTCTAGCGGGGGGGTTCAATGAGCAGTTCTTC. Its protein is CSASTLAGGFNEQFF.

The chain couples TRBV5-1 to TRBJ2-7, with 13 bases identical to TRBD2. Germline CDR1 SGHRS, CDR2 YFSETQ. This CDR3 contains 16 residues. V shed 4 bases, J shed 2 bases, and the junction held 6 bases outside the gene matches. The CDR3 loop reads CASSPVGLAGAYEQYF. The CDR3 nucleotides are TGCGCCAGCAGCCCGGTAGGACTAGCGGGAGCCTACGAGCAGTACTTC.

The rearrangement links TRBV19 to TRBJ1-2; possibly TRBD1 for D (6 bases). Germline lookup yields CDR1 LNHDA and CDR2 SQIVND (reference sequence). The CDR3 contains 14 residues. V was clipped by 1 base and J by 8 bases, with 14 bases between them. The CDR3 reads CASSIALQGGGYTF. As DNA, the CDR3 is TGTGCCAGTAGTATAGCCCTACAGGGTGGAGGCTACACCTTC. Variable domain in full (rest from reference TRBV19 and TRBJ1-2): DGGITQSPKYLFRKEGQNVTLSCEQNLNHDAMYWYRQDPGQGLRLIYYSQIVNDFQKGDIAEGYSVSREKKESFPLTVTSAQKNPTAFYLCASSIALQGGGYTFGSGTRLTVV.

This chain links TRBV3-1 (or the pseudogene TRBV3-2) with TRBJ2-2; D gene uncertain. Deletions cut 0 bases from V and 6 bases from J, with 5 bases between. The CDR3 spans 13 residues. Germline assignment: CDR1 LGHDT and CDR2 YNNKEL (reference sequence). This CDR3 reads CASSQDWPGELFF. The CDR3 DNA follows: TGTGCCAGCAGCCAAGACTGGCCCGGGGAGCTGTTTTTT.

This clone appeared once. The CDR3: CASSVGGGNYGYTF. The DNA of the CDR3 is TGTGCCAGCAGCGTAGGCGGCGGCAACTATGGCTACACCTTC. This chain uses TRBV9 with TRBJ1-2; D is undetermined. Trimming stripped 0 bases from V and 2 bases from J, with 8 bases between. This CDR3 is built from 14 residues. From germline, CDR1 is SGDLS and CDR2 YYNGEE. Full variable domain (remainder filled in from reference TRBV9 and TRBJ1-2): DSGVTQTPKHLITATGQRVTLRCSPRSGDLSVYWYQQSLDQGLQFLIQYYNGEERAKGNILERFSAQQFPDLHSELNLSSLELGDSALYFCASSVGGGNYGYTFGSGTRLTVV.

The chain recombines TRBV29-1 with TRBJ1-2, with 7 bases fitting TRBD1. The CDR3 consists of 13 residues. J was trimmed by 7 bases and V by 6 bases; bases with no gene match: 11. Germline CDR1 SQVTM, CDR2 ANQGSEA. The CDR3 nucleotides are TGCAGCGTGGTAAAACCCAGGGGGGTTGGCTACACCTTC. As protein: CSVVKPRGVGYTF.

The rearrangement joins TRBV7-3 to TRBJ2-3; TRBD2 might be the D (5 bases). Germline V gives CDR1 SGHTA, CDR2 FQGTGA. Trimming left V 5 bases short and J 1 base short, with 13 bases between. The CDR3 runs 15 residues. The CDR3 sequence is CASSAPAEGTDTQYF. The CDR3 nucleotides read TGTGCCAGCAGCGCCCCGGCGGAGGGCACAGATACGCAGTATTTT.

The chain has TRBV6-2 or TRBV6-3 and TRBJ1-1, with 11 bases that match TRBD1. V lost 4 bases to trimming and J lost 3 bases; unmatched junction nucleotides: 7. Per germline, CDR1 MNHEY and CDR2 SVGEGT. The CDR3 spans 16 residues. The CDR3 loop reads CASSWWTGGGDTEAFF. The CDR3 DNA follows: TGTGCCAGCAGTTGGTGGACAGGGGGCGGCGACACTGAAGCTTTCTTT.

CDR3 bases: TGTGCCAGCTCGCAGGGATATGGCTACACCTTC. Its translation: CASSQGYGYTF. V and J are TRBV12-3 or TRBV12-4 and TRBJ1-2; D may be TRBD1 (5 bases). CDR3 size: 11 residues. The V end was cut by 8 bases, the J end by 5 bases, with 9 bases between.

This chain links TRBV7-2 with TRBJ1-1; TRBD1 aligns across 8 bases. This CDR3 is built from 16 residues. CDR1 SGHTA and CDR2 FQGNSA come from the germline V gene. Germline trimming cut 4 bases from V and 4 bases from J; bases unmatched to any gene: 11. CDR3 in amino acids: CASSSPPGGWATEAFF. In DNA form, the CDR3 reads TGTGCCAGCAGCTCCCCTCCAGGGGGCTGGGCCACTGAAGCTTTCTTT.

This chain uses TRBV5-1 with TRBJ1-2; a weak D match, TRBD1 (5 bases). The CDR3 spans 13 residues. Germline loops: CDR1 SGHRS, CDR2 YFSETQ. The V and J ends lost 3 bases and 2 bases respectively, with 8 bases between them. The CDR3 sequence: CASSSGGNYGYTF. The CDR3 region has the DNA TGCGCCAGCAGCTCGGGGGGAAACTATGGCTACACCTTC.

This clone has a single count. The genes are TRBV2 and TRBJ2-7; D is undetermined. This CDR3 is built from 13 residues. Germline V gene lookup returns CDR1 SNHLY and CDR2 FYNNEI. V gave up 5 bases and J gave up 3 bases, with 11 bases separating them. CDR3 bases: TGTGCCAGCAGTAAGACACGGCACTACGAGCAGTACTTC. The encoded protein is CASSKTRHYEQYF.

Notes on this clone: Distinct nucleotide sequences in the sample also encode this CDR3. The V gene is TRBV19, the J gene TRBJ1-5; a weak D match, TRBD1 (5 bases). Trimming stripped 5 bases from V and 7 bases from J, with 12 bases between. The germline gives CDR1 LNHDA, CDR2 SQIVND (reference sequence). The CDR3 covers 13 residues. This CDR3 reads CASSPDSDQPQHF. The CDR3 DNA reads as TGTGCCAGTAGTCCCGACAGCGACCAGCCCCAGCATTTT.

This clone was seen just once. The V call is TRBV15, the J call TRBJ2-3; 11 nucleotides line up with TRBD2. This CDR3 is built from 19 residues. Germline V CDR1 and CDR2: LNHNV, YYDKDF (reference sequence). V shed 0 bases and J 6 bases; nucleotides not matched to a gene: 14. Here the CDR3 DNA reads TGTGCCACCAGCAGAGATGGGAGTAGCGGGTCTAGCGGGGGGGATACGCAGTATTTT. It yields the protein CATSRDGSSGSSGGDTQYF. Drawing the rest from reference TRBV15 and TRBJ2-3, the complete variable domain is DAMVIQNPRYQVTQFGKPVTLSCSQTLNHNVMYWYQQKSSQAPKLLFHYYDKDFNNEADTPDNFQSRRPNTSFCFLDIRSPGLGDTAMYLCATSRDGSSGSSGGDTQYFGPGTRLTVL.

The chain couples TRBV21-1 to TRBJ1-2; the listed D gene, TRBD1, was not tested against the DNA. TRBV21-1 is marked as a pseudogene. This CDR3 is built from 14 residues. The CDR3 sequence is CASSKEQDNYGYTF. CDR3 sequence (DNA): TGTGCCAGCAGCAAAGAACAGGATAACTATGGCTACACCTTC.

The CDR3 is CASSPAYEQYF. The CDR3 DNA reads TGTGCCAGCAGCCCCGCCTACGAGCAGTACTTC. V and J are TRBV14 and TRBJ2-7; D gene uncertain. Germline assignment: CDR1 SGHDN and CDR2 FVKESK. V lost 4 bases and J 2 bases, leaving 3 bases between the germline ends. This CDR3 is built from 11 residues. The full variable domain, with the rest looked up from reference TRBV14 and TRBJ2-7, is EAGVTQFPSHSVIEKGQTVTLRCDPISGHDNLYWYRRVMGKEIKFLLHFVKESKQDESGMPNNRFLAERTGGTYSTLKVQPAELEDSGVYFCASSPAYEQYFGPGTRLTVT.

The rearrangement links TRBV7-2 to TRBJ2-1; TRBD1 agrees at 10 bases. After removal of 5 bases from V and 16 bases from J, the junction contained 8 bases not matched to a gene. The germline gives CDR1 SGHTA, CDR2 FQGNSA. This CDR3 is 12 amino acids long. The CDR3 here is CASSQWTGGIFF. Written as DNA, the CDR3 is TGTGCCAGCAGCCAATGGACAGGGGGTATATTCTTC.

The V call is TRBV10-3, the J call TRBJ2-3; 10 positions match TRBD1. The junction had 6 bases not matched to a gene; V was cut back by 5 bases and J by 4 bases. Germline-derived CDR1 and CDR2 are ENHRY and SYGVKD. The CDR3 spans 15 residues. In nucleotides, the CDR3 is TGTGCCATCAGTTGGGGACAGGGGTTAGCAGATACGCAGTATTTT. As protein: CAISWGQGLADTQYF.

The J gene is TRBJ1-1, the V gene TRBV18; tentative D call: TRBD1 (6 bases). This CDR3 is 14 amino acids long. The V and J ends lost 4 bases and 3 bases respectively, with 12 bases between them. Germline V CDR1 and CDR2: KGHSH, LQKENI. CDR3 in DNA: TGTGCCAGCTCACTGGGGGCAGGGTACACTGAAGCTTTCTTT. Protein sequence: CASSLGAGYTEAFF.

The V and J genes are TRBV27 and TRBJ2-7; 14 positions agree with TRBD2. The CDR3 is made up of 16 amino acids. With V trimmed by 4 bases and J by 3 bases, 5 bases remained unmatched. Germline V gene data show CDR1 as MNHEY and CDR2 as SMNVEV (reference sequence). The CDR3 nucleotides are TGTGCCAGCAGTTCGGGGACTAGCGGGAGTATCTACGAGCAGTACTTC. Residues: CASSSGTSGSIYEQYF.

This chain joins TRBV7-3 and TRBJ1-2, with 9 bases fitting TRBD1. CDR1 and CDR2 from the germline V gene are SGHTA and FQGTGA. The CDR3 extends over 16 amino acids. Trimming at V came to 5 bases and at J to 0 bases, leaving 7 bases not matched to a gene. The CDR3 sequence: CASSRDRVFANYGYTF. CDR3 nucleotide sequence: TGTGCCAGCAGCCGGGACAGGGTTTTCGCTAACTATGGCTACACCTTC. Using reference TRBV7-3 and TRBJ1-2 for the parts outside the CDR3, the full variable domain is GAGVSQTPSNKVTEKGKYVELRCDPISGHTALYWYRQSLGQGPEFLIYFQGTGAADDSGLPNDRFFAVRPEGSVSTLKIQRTERGDSAVYLCASSRDRVFANYGYTFGSGTRLTVV.

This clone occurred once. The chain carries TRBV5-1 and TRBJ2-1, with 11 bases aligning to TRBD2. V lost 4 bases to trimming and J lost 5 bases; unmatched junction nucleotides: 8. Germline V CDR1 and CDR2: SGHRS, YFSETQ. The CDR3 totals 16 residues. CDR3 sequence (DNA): TGCGCCAGCAGCGCCTACGGGACTAGCGGAAACAATGAGCAGTTCTTC. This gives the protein CASSAYGTSGNNEQFF. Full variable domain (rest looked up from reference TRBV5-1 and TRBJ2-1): KAGVTQTPRYLIKTRGQQVTLSCSPISGHRSVSWYQQTPGQGLQFLFEYFSETQRNKGNFPGRFSGRQFSNSRSEMNVSTLELGDSALYLCASSAYGTSGNNEQFFGPGTRLTVL.

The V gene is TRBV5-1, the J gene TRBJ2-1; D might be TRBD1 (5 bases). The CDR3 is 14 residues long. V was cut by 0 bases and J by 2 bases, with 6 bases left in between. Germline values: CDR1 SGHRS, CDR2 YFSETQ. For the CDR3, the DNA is TGCGCCAGCAGCTTGGGACAGACCTACAATGAGCAGTTCTTC. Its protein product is CASSLGQTYNEQFF.

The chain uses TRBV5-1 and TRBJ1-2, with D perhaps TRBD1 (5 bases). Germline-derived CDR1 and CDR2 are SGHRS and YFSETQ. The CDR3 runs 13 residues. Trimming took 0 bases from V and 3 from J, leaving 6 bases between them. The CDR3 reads CASSLVQDYGYTF. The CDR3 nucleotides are TGCGCCAGCAGCTTGGTACAGGACTATGGCTACACCTTC.

CDR3 bases: TGTGCCACTCTACCGAATGTGGGGCAGGGCTACACCTTC. This sequence encodes CATLPNVGQGYTF. This chain uses TRBV6-6 with TRBJ1-2; maybe TRBD1 (5 bases). V lost 10 bases, J lost 8 bases, and 20 bases lay in between. The CDR3 has 13 amino acids. The germline CDR1 and CDR2 sequences are MNHNY and SVGAGI (reference sequence).

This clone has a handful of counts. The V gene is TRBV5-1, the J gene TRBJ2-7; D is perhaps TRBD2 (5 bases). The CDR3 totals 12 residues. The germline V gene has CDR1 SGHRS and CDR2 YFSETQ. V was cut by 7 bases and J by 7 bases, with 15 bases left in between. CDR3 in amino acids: CASGAGGGEQYF. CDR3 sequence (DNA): TGCGCCAGCGGTGCCGGAGGTGGGGAGCAGTACTTC.

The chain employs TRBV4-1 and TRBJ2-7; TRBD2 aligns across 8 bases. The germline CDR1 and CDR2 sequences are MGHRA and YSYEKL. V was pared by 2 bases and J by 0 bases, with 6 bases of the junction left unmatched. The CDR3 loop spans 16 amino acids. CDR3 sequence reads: CASSQFNSGTSYEQYF. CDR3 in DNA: TGCGCCAGCAGCCAATTCAATAGCGGGACCTCCTACGAGCAGTACTTC.

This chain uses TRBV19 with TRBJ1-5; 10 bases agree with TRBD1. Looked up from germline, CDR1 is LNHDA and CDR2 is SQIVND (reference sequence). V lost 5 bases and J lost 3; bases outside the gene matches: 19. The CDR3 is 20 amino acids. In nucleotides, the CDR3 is TGTGCCAGTAGTTATAGGATTTCCCTAGACAGGGGGCACTTCAATCAGCCCCAGCATTTT. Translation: CASSYRISLDRGHFNQPQHF.